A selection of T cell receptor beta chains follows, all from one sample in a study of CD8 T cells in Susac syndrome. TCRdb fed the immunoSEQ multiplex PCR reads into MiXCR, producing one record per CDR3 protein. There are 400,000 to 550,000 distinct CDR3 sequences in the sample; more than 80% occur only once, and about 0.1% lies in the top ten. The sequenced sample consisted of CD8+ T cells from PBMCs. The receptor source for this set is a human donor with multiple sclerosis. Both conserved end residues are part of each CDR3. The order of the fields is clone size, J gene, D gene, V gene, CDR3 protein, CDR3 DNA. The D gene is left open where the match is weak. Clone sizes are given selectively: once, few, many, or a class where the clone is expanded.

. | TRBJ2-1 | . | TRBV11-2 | CASSLDEGGNEQFF | TGTGCCAGCAGCTTAGATGAAGGGGGGAATGAGCAGTTCTTC
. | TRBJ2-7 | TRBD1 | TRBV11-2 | CASSFNGQGYEQYF | TGTGCCAGCAGCTTTAATGGACAGGGCTACGAGCAGTACTTC
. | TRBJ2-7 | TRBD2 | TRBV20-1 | CSAFKREAFYEQYF | TGCAGTGCTTTCAAGCGGGAGGCCTTCTACGAGCAGTACTTC
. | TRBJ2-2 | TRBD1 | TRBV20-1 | CSVSGQGGTGELFF | TGCAGTGTCTCAGGACAGGGGGGCACCGGGGAGCTGTTTTTT
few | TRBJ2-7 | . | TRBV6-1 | CASMYAGTYEQYF | TGTGCCAGCATGTATGCGGGGACCTACGAGCAGTACTTC
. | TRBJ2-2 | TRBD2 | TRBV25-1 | CASSEYFALAGGPDDGELFF | TGTGCCAGCAGTGAATATTTCGCCCTAGCGGGAGGGCCCGATGACGGGGAGCTGTTTTTT
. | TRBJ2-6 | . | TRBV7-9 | CASSLGALEATLTF | TGTGCCAGCAGCCTAGGGGCCCTAGAAGCTACCCTGACTTTC
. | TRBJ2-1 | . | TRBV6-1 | CASSAPSGPTYNEQFF | TGTGCCAGCAGTGCCCCTTCGGGACCTACCTACAATGAGCAGTTCTTC
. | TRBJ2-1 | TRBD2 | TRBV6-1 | CASTPQGERGGTNNEQFF | TGTGCCAGCACCCCTCAAGGCGAGCGGGGGGGAACGAACAATGAGCAGTTCTTC
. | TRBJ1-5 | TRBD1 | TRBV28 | CASRTAGTGLADTQHF | TGTGCCAGCAGAACCGCCGGGACAGGGTTAGCAGATACGCAGCATTTT
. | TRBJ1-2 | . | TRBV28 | CASSPWAGDYGYTF | TGTGCCAGCAGTCCGTGGGCAGGGGACTATGGCTACACCTTC
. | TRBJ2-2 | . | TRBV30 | CAYRVDTGELFF | TGTGCCTACAGGGTCGACACCGGGGAGCTGTTTTTT
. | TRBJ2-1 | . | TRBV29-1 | CSVIPRARTYNEQFF | TGCAGCGTTATTCCTCGGGCTAGGACCTACAATGAGCAGTTCTTC
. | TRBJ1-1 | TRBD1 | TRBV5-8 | CASSFAGGTGTEAFF | TGTGCCAGCAGCTTTGCAGGGGGTACCGGAACTGAAGCTTTCTTT
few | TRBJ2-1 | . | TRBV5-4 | CASSLGVGEQFF | TGTGCCAGCAGCTTGGGGGTGGGGGAGCAGTTCTTC
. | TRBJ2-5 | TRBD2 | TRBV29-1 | CSVEELLAGDETQYF | TGCAGCGTTGAAGAACTACTAGCGGGGGATGAGACCCAGTACTTC
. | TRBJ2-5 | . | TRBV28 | CASSLRLGGGPGTQYF | TGTGCCAGCAGTTTACGTCTGGGGGGGGGCCCTGGGACCCAGTACTTC
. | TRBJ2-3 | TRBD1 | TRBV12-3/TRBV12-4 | CASIGGQELSETTTDTQYF | TGTGCCAGCATTGGGGGACAGGAACTGAGCGAGACTACCACAGATACGCAGTATTTT
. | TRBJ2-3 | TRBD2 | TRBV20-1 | CSARDSRERGFTDTQYF | TGCAGTGCTAGAGATTCCCGTGAGCGGGGATTCACAGATACGCAGTATTTT
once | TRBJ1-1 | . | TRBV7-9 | CATLNLGNTEAFF | TGTGCCACCCTAAACCTTGGGAACACTGAAGCTTTCTTT
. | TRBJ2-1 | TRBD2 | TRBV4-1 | CASSQTSGSYYEQFF | TGCGCCAGCAGCCAAACTAGCGGGAGTTATTATGAGCAGTTCTTC
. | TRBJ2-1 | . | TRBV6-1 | CASSVGEHNEQFF | TGTGCCAGCAGTGTAGGGGAACACAATGAGCAGTTCTTC
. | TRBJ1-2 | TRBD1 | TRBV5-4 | CASSGGTGFVTNYGYTF | TGTGCCAGCAGCGGCGGGACAGGGTTTGTTACTAACTATGGCTACACCTTC